A single sample is the source of the 28 T cell receptor beta chains below, sequenced in a study of OX40 agonist ivuxolimab in advanced cancers. Method: immunoSEQ multiplex PCR; TCRdb's copy keeps in-frame clones and lacks some. There are some 81,000 clones in the sample; 80% to 90% occur only once, and roughly 2.1% lies in the top ten. Material: CD4+ or CD8+ T cells sorted from blood, obtained in a trial of the OX40 agonist ivuxolimab. The receptors originated from an adult with an advanced solid tumor such as melanoma, head and neck, liver or kidney cancer.

The gene calls are TRBV10-3 and TRBJ1-2, with TRBD1 as a possible D gene (5 bases). The CDR3 totals 15 residues. The ends were cut back, 0 bases at V and 0 bases at J, with 8 bases in the middle. Per germline, CDR1 ENHRY and CDR2 SYGVKD. The CDR3 sequence is CAISESTAANYGYTF. The CDR3 DNA reads TGTGCCATCAGTGAGTCGACAGCGGCTAACTATGGCTACACCTTC.

This chain connects TRBV9 to TRBJ1-1, with a possible D match to TRBD1 (5 bases). The CDR3 has 13 residues. V lost 2 bases and J lost 7, with 12 bases in between. The germline V gene encodes CDR1 SGDLS and CDR2 YYNGEE. Here the CDR3 DNA reads TGTGCCAGCAGCGTCGCAGGGATCATTGAAGCTTTCTTT. Residues: CASSVAGIIEAFF.

The chain employs TRBV18 and TRBJ2-5; D not resolved. Germline CDR1 is KGHSH and CDR2 is LQKENI. The CDR3 is made up of 13 amino acids. V lost 2 bases and J lost 1, with 5 bases in between. Written as DNA, the CDR3 is TGTGCCAGCTCACCAGGGATCCAAGAGACCCAGTACTTC. Amino acids: CASSPGIQETQYF. The complete variable domain, with remaining parts taken from reference TRBV18 and TRBJ2-5, reads NAGVMQNPRHLVRRRGQEARLRCSPMKGHSHVYWYRQLPEEGLKFMVYLQKENIIDESGMPKERFSAEFPKEGPSILRIQQVVRGDSAAYFCASSPGIQETQYFGPGTRLLVL.

This chain connects TRBV5-5 to TRBJ1-6; D is uncertain. The CDR3 has 15 amino acids. The germline V and J ends were trimmed by 3 bases and 4 bases, with 11 bases remaining between them. The germline gives CDR1 SGHKS, CDR2 YYEKEE (reference sequence). The CDR3 nucleotides read TGTGCCAGCAGCTCATGGACGGGTTATAATTCACCCCTCCACTTT. It codes for CASSSWTGYNSPLHF.

As to this clone: Other nucleotide sequences from this sample produce the same CDR3. This CDR3 reads CASSQEVGSSSGANVLTF. CDR3 DNA sequence: TGCGCCAGCAGCCAAGAGGTGGGATCGAGCTCTGGGGCCAACGTCCTGACTTTC. The V gene is TRBV4-1, the J gene TRBJ2-6, with D unresolved. Germline V gene sequence: CDR1 MGHRA, CDR2 YSYEKL. The V end was cut by 0 bases, the J end by 0 bases, with 12 bases between. The CDR3 loop spans 18 amino acids.

This clone came up once. The rearrangement joins TRBV6-1 to TRBJ2-2; D remains unclear. The CDR3 has 13 amino acids. Trimming stripped 3 bases from V and 1 base from J, with 3 bases between. Germline V gene lookup returns CDR1 MNHNS and CDR2 SASEGT. The CDR3 reads CASSDENTGELFF. The DNA of the CDR3 is TGTGCCAGCAGTGACGAGAACACCGGGGAGCTGTTTTTT.

The chain combines TRBV6-1 with TRBJ2-7; 9 positions agree with TRBD2. CDR1 is MNHNS and CDR2 is SASEGT in the germline V gene. With 8 bases clipped from V and 5 bases from J, the junction kept 13 bases outside the gene matches. The CDR3 has 15 residues. The CDR3, as DNA: TGTGCCAGCGTTGAGGGGCTAGCGGGGATAAACGAGCAGTACTTC. It codes for CASVEGLAGINEQYF.

The genes are TRBV6-4 and TRBJ1-1, with D tentatively TRBD1 (6 bases). CDR3 length: 14 residues. Germline V gives CDR1 MRHNA, CDR2 SNTAGT. V lost 6 bases, J lost 4 bases, and 15 bases lay in between. The CDR3 sequence: CASSKTGGATEAFF. CDR3 bases: TGTGCCAGCAGCAAGACAGGAGGTGCCACTGAAGCTTTCTTT.

This sequence joins TRBV5-5 and TRBJ2-7; tentatively, D is TRBD1 (5 bases). The V end was cut by 0 bases, the J end by 6 bases, with 7 bases between. Per the germline V gene, CDR1 is SGHKS and CDR2 is YYEKEE (reference sequence). The CDR3 contains 12 residues. The CDR3 sequence: CASSLEGFEQYF. DNA of the CDR3: TGTGCCAGCAGCTTGGAGGGGTTCGAGCAGTACTTC.

This sequence joins TRBV5-6 and TRBJ2-7; D is undetermined. The CDR3 has 13 residues. Trimming stripped 6 bases from V and 0 bases from J, with 10 bases between. Germline CDR1 reads SGHDT; CDR2 reads YYEEEE. CDR3 residues: CASMKQPSYEQYF. CDR3 nucleotides: TGTGCCAGCATGAAGCAACCCTCCTACGAGCAGTACTTC.

This chain uses TRBV5-8 with TRBJ2-2; the match to TRBD1 covers 9 bases. Germline CDR1 SGHTS, CDR2 YDEGEE. Losses at the gene ends were 3 bases for V and 4 bases for J; bases not matched to a gene: 7. The CDR3 length is 16 residues. The CDR3 protein is CASSSPGTGITGELFF. The CDR3 bases are TGTGCCAGCAGCTCCCCCGGGACAGGGATCACCGGGGAGCTGTTTTTT.

V and J are TRBV13 and TRBJ2-7; possible D gene TRBD1, 5 bases. CDR1 PRHDT and CDR2 FYEKMQ come from the germline V gene (reference sequence). The CDR3 length is 15 residues. V dropped 2 bases and J dropped 0 bases, with 11 bases sitting between them. The CDR3 sequence is CASSLQGPPSYEQYF. CDR3 DNA: TGTGCCAGCAGCTTACAGGGTCCCCCCTCCTACGAGCAGTACTTC.

This chain uses TRBV10-3 with TRBJ1-3; weak D call: TRBD1 (6 bases). The CDR3 has 16 amino acids. Per germline, CDR1 ENHRY and CDR2 SYGVKD. V gave up 0 bases and J gave up 9 bases, with 18 bases separating them. The CDR3 region has the DNA TGTGCCATCAGTGAGTCCTCGGGGGCCAGAGGGGGCACCATATATTTT. Amino acid sequence: CAISESSGARGGTIYF.

V is TRBV2 and J is TRBJ2-7; 15 positions agree with TRBD2. Germline CDR1 and CDR2: SNHLY and FYNNEI. The CDR3 spans 17 residues. Trimming removed 6 bases from V and 2 bases from J; junction bases left unmatched: 8. The CDR3: CASSLGLAGGVTYEQYF. CDR3 bases: TGTGCCAGCAGCTTGGGACTAGCGGGAGGCGTTACCTACGAGCAGTACTTC.

The chain uses TRBV4-1 and TRBJ1-4; D gene uncertain. The ends were cut back, 4 bases at V and 5 bases at J, with 11 bases in the middle. This CDR3 spans 14 amino acids. Germline assignment: CDR1 MGHRA and CDR2 YSYEKL. The CDR3 sequence: CASSPNGMNEKLFF. The CDR3 DNA reads TGCGCCAGCAGCCCTAACGGGATGAATGAAAAACTGTTTTTT.

The chain links TRBV25-1 to TRBJ1-5, with 8 nucleotides matching TRBD1. V trimming: 4 bases; J trimming: 4 bases; junction bases outside the gene matches: 3. The CDR3 spans 14 residues. CDR1 and CDR2 from the germline V gene are MGHDK and SYGVNS. DNA of the CDR3: TGTGCCAGCAGTGGGACAGGGCAAAATCAGCCCCAGCATTTT. It codes for CASSGTGQNQPQHF.

This clone was seen just once. V usage is TRBV6-5 and J usage is TRBJ2-3; D is ambiguous. The CDR3 is 16 amino acids. Germline V gene sequence: CDR1 MNHEY, CDR2 SVGAGI. The V and J ends lost 4 bases and 4 bases respectively, with 18 bases between them. CDR3 sequence reads: CASSFFSLGFSDTQYF. The CDR3 bases are TGTGCCAGCAGTTTTTTTAGCTTGGGGTTTTCAGATACGCAGTATTTT.

V usage is TRBV10-3 and J usage is TRBJ2-1; the D gene is possibly TRBD2 (5 bases). Germline values: CDR1 ENHRY, CDR2 SYGVKD. Trimming cost V 4 bases and J 8 bases, with 12 bases left between them. This CDR3 has 13 amino acids. The CDR3 here is CAISAGVADEQFF. Written as DNA, the CDR3 is TGTGCCATCAGTGCCGGGGTAGCTGATGAGCAGTTCTTC.

The chain joins TRBV19 to TRBJ1-5, with D maybe TRBD1 (5 bases). Germline V CDR1 and CDR2: LNHDA, SQIVND (reference sequence). With 5 bases removed from V and 0 bases from J, the gap between germline ends came to 26 bases. The CDR3 sequence is 20 residues long. CDR3 sequence reads: CASSLRRGFPLSYSNQPQHF. CDR3 coding DNA: TGTGCCAGTAGTCTCCGTCGGGGCTTCCCCCTCTCGTATAGCAATCAGCCCCAGCATTTT.

The CDR3 DNA reads as TGTGCCAGCAGCTTCGGGACTAGCGGGGGGAACACAGATACGCAGTATTTT. Encoded protein: CASSFGTSGGNTDTQYF. V usage is TRBV13 and J usage is TRBJ2-3; 15 bases fit TRBD2. This CDR3 has 17 amino acids. V gave up 3 bases and J gave up 2 bases; unmatched junction bases: 3. Germline CDR1 reads PRHDT; CDR2 reads FYEKMQ (reference sequence).

The V call is TRBV7-2, the J call TRBJ2-7; a weak D match, TRBD2 (5 bases). CDR3 length: 16 residues. The V end was cut by 5 bases, the J end by 5 bases, with 22 bases between. Per the germline V gene, CDR1 is SGHTA and CDR2 is FQGNSA. CDR3 in amino acids: CASSRPGSASLDEQYF. CDR3 nucleotide sequence: TGTGCCAGCAGCCGACCGGGATCGGCTTCTTTGGACGAGCAGTACTTC.

The V gene is TRBV21-1, the J gene TRBJ2-5. TRBV21-1 is an annotated pseudogene. The CDR3 has 14 amino acids. The CDR3 reads CASSKEGQQETQYF. Here the CDR3 DNA reads TGTGCCAGCAGCAAAGAGGGCCAACAAGAGACCCAGTACTTC.

The rearrangement links TRBV6-6 to TRBJ2-5; possibly TRBD1 for D (5 bases). Trimming took off 6 bases at V and 4 bases at J, with 12 bases between the two ends. The CDR3 contains 13 residues. CDR1 and CDR2 from the germline V gene are MNHNY and SVGAGI (reference sequence). The CDR3 protein is CASRAWGAETQYF. As DNA, the CDR3 is TGTGCCAGCAGAGCCTGGGGCGCAGAGACCCAGTACTTC.

V gene TRBV7-6 combines with J gene TRBJ2-6, with D possibly matching TRBD2 (6 bases). CDR1 SGHVS and CDR2 FNYEAQ come from the germline V gene. The V end lost 5 bases, the J end lost 2 bases, and 13 bases lay between the germline ends. CDR3 length: 16 amino acids. CDR3 protein: CASSPLGGTGANVLTF. CDR3 in DNA: TGTGCCAGCAGCCCCCTCGGGGGTACTGGGGCCAACGTCCTGACTTTC.

The rearrangement links TRBV12-2 to TRBJ1-1. TRBV12-2 has pseudogene status. The CDR3 has 13 residues. CDR3 nucleotide sequence: TGTGCAAGTCGCTTAGAGGGGGGCACTGAAGCTTTCTTT. It codes for CASRLEGGTEAFF.

The CDR3 region is CASLPRWRGGDEQFF. DNA for the CDR3: TGTGCCAGCCTCCCAAGGTGGCGGGGGGGCGATGAGCAGTTCTTC. V and J are TRBV28 and TRBJ2-1, with 9 bases that match TRBD2. V lost 8 bases to trimming and J lost 8 bases; unmatched junction nucleotides: 13. Germline V lookup: CDR1 MDHEN, CDR2 SYDVKM. CDR3 length: 15 amino acids.

J is TRBJ2-1 and V is TRBV7-9, with D possibly being TRBD1 (6 bases). This CDR3 is 12 amino acids long. Trimming removed 3 bases at V and 7 bases at J, with 7 bases between. Germline CDR1 and CDR2: SEHNR and FQNEAQ (reference sequence). The CDR3 protein is CASSFTGNEQFF. For the CDR3, the DNA is TGTGCCAGCAGCTTCACAGGGAATGAGCAGTTCTTC.

This chain uses TRBV7-8 with TRBJ1-1; D call uncertain. CDR3 size: 14 residues. The V and J ends lost 1 base and 1 base respectively, with 7 bases between them. The germline CDR1 and CDR2 sequences are SGHVS and FQNEAQ. The CDR3 protein is CASSLDPGNTEAFF. In DNA, the CDR3 is TGTGCCAGCAGCTTAGACCCTGGGAACACTGAAGCTTTCTTT.